This TCR beta chain comes out of a study of T cell responses to AZD1222 COVID-19 vaccine. Study outcomes and limitations: AZD1222 recipients seropositive at baseline numbered only five or six.

Sequencing was performed with immunoSEQ multiplex PCR; in TCRdb, only in-frame clones are kept and a portion is missing. This sample has 65,000 to 75,000 clones, with under 90% found just once. The germline V gene has CDR1 SEHNR and CDR2 FQNEAQ (reference sequence). The CDR3 is 11 amino acids. Trimming removed 5 bases at V and 6 bases at J, with 7 bases between. Remarks on this clone: The antigen is not known.

This clonotype was obtained from an adult in good health. The chain joins TRBV7-9 to TRBJ1-2; no reliable D call. Sequences were derived from peripheral blood, sampled on day 0 of AZD1222 vaccination. The CDR3 protein is CASSRLDGYTF. CDR3 coding DNA: TGTGCCAGCAGCCGTCTCGATGGCTACACCTTC. Based on the CDR3 plus reference TRBV7-9 and TRBJ1-2, the full variable domain is DTGVSQNPRHKITKRGQNVTFRCDPISEHNRLYWYRQTLGQGPEFLTYFQNEAQLEKSRLLSDRFSAERPKGSFSTLEIQRTEQGDSAMYLCASSRLDGYTFGSGTRLTVV.